The 6 T cell receptor beta chains below were found in one sample sequenced in a study of T cell responses to AZD1222 COVID-19 vaccine. Generated by immunoSEQ multiplex PCR, the TCRdb table keeps only in-frame clones and is missing some. The data contain tens of thousands of clones, 90% of them singletons. This sample comprised peripheral blood, obtained on day 0 of AZD1222 vaccination. These receptors were taken from an adult in good health.

The J gene is TRBJ2-5, the V gene TRBV12-5; TRBD1 matches at 8 bases. The CDR3 runs 15 residues. V gave up 4 bases and J gave up 5 bases; unmatched junction bases: 9. The germline CDR1 and CDR2 sequences are LGHNT and FRNRAP. The CDR3 region is CASGYTSGTGETQYF. The CDR3 bases are TGTGCTAGTGGTTACACCTCGGGGACAGGCGAGACCCAGTACTTC.

The chain combines TRBV10-3 with TRBJ1-4; possibly TRBD1 for D (6 bases). The germline V gene has CDR1 ENHRY and CDR2 SYGVKD. The CDR3 runs to 14 residues. V was shortened by 8 bases and J by 8 bases, with 18 bases between the two germline ends. DNA of the CDR3: TGTGCCATCTCTCAACAGGGAAACAACGAAAAACTGTTTTTT. Its protein product is CAISQQGNNEKLFF.

The V call is TRBV28, the J call TRBJ2-1; 8 positions agree with TRBD1. This CDR3 has 14 amino acids. J was trimmed by 11 bases and V by 5 bases; bases with no gene match: 11. Germline values: CDR1 MDHEN, CDR2 SYDVKM. The CDR3 loop reads CASSNPQDRAQQFF. The CDR3 DNA follows: TGTGCCAGCAGTAACCCACAGGACAGGGCCCAGCAGTTCTTC.

V gene TRBV2 combines with J gene TRBJ1-5; 7 bases agree with TRBD1. The CDR3 runs 15 residues. Germline-derived CDR1 and CDR2 are SNHLY and FYNNEI. V trimming: 5 bases; J trimming: 4 bases; junction bases outside the gene matches: 8. CDR3 sequence (DNA): TGTGCCAGCAGTCAGGGACAGAGAACAAATCAGCCCCAGCATTTT. Its translation: CASSQGQRTNQPQHF.

In its sample, this clone was seen once. The chain has TRBV2 and TRBJ2-1; 12 bases map to TRBD1. Looked up from germline, CDR1 is SNHLY and CDR2 is FYNNEI. V trimming: 7 bases; J trimming: 9 bases; junction bases outside the gene matches: 10. This CDR3 has 15 residues. The chain's CDR3 is CASTGTGGGNGEQFF. The DNA for the CDR3 is TGTGCCAGCACTGGGACAGGGGGCGGGAACGGTGAGCAGTTCTTC.

The V call is TRBV5-4, the J call TRBJ1-4, with 11 bases lining up with TRBD1. V shed 4 bases, J shed 7 bases, and the junction held 6 bases outside the gene matches. The CDR3 contains 15 residues. CDR1 SGHNT and CDR2 YYREEE come from the germline V gene (reference sequence). The CDR3 loop is CASSRDRGVSEKLFF. CDR3 coding DNA: TGTGCCAGCAGCAGGGACAGGGGGGTGTCTGAAAAACTGTTTTTT.